This passage covers 9 T cell receptor beta chains from one sample sequenced in a study of cytomegalovirus exposure and HLA in healthy donors. The PCR employed 60 Vbeta primers together with 13 Jbeta primers. The repertoire was sequenced with immunoSEQ multiplex PCR; TCRdb's copy has only in-frame clones and lacks some. The top ten clones hold 1.8% of a sample with 120,000 or so clones, about four fifths of them seen once. Sequenced material: PBMCs. All receptors come from a man aged 18-30 years in good health and CMV-seronegative.

This chain joins TRBV7-9 and TRBJ1-2; 10 bases are shared with TRBD1. The trim removed 5 bases at V and 7 bases at J, leaving 10 bases unmatched. Germline V gene lookup returns CDR1 SEHNR and CDR2 FQNEAQ (reference sequence). This CDR3 is built from 15 residues. This CDR3 is CASSPPRGQGLGYTF. The CDR3 nucleotides are TGTGCCAGCAGCCCCCCCCGGGGACAGGGGCTTGGCTACACCTTC. Full variable domain (outside the CDR3, taken from reference TRBV7-9 and TRBJ1-2): DTGVSQNPRHKITKRGQNVTFRCDPISEHNRLYWYRQTLGQGPEFLTYFQNEAQLEKSRLLSDRFSAERPKGSFSTLEIQRTEQGDSAMYLCASSPPRGQGLGYTFGSGTRLTVV.

V is TRBV6-5 and J is TRBJ1-6; D may be TRBD1 (6 bases). The CDR3 is 14 residues long. In germline, CDR1 is MNHEY, CDR2 SVGAGI. Between the trimmed V and J ends, which lost 5 bases and 7 bases, there was a span of 12 bases. The CDR3 DNA reads TGTGCCAGCAGTCCGAAGGGGGGGAATTCACCCCTCCACTTT. Translated, it gives CASSPKGGNSPLHF.

This clone was seen just once. The rearrangement links TRBV4-2 to TRBJ2-1; the match to TRBD2 covers 8 bases. The CDR3 length is 15 residues. The junction had 8 bases not matched to a gene; V was cut back by 4 bases and J by 6 bases. CDR1 is LGHNA, CDR2 YNFKEQ, per germline. Written as DNA, the CDR3 is TGTGCCAGCAGCCCCAGCGCGGGGGGACCCAATGAGCAGTTCTTC. This gives the protein CASSPSAGGPNEQFF.

The chain joins TRBV6-1 to TRBJ2-3; 7 nucleotides agree with TRBD2. The CDR3 totals 14 residues. V trimming: 8 bases; J trimming: 0 bases; junction bases outside the gene matches: 5. CDR1 and CDR2 from the germline V gene are MNHNS and SASEGT. CDR3 DNA: TGTGCCAGCCGGGAGGCTCCCAGCACAGATACGCAGTATTTT. This translates into CASREAPSTDTQYF.

The V call is TRBV2, the J call TRBJ1-2; TRBD1 agrees at 7 bases. This CDR3 has 14 residues. J was trimmed by 7 bases and V by 5 bases; bases with no gene match: 10. CDR1 and CDR2 (germline): SNHLY, FYNNEI. CDR3 protein: CASSMGQLISGYTF. CDR3 DNA: TGTGCCAGCAGTATGGGACAGTTGATTTCTGGCTACACCTTC.

Regarding this clone: This sample also contains other DNA sequences that code for the same CDR3. The chain joins TRBV15 to TRBJ2-7, with 10 bases aligning to TRBD1. V lost 1 base, J lost 1 base, and 7 bases stayed unmatched. Germline values: CDR1 LNHNV, CDR2 YYDKDF (reference sequence). The CDR3 consists of 17 residues. CDR3 DNA sequence: TGTGCCACCAGCAGAGGGGTCGGGACAGGGGCTTCCTACGAGCAGTACTTC. This gives the protein CATSRGVGTGASYEQYF.

The chain employs TRBV7-3 and TRBJ2-2; 12 positions agree with TRBD2. Germline lookup yields CDR1 SGHTA and CDR2 FQGTGA. The CDR3 consists of 16 residues. After removal of 1 base from V and 5 bases from J, the junction contained 2 bases not matched to a gene. The CDR3 here is CASSLRTSGKTGELFF. As DNA, the CDR3 is TGTGCCAGCAGCTTAAGGACTAGCGGGAAGACCGGGGAGCTGTTTTTT.

CDR3 region: CASSARDRNSPLHF. The CDR3 nucleotides are TGTGCCAGCAGCGCCCGGGACAGAAATTCACCCCTCCACTTT. The chain couples TRBV5-5 to TRBJ1-6; 7 nucleotides align to TRBD1. The CDR3 length is 14 residues. CDR1 is SGHKS, CDR2 YYEKEE, per germline (reference sequence). V was clipped by 4 bases and J by 7 bases; unmatched bases: 5. Full variable domain (missing parts from reference TRBV5-5 and TRBJ1-6): DAGVTQSPTHLIKTRGQQVTLRCSPISGHKSVSWYQQVLGQGPQFIFQYYEKEERGRGNFPDRFSARQFPNYSSELNVNALLLGDSALYLCASSARDRNSPLHFGNGTRLTVT.

The chain joins TRBV4-2 to TRBJ2-7, with D possibly being TRBD1 (6 bases). There are 16 residues in the CDR3. Trimming stripped 7 bases from V and 1 base from J, with 20 bases between. Germline CDR1 is LGHNA and CDR2 is YNFKEQ. CDR3 sequence (DNA): TGTGCCAGCACCTTAATGACAGGAGGCGGATCCTACGAGCAGTACTTC. This translates into CASTLMTGGGSYEQYF.